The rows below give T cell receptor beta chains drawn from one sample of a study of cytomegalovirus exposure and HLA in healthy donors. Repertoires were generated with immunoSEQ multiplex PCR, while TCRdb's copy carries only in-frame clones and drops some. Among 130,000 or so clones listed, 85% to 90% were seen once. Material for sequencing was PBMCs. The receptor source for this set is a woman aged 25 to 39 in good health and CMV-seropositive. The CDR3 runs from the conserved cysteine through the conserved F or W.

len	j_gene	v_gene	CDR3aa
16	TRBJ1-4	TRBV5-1	CASSRDATGSNEKLFF
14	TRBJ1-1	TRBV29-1	CSVHRDRGSTEAFF
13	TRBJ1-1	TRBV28	CASSDRINTEAFF
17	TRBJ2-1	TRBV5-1	CASSSPGGSLPYNEQFF
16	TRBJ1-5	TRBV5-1	CASSPDPAGSNQPQHF
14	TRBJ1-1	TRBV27	CASSLVERATEAFF
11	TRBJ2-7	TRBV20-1	CSAVTTYEQYF
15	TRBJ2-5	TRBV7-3	CASSLRTGNGETQYF
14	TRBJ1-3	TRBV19	CASSPDSSGNTIYF
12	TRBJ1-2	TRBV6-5	CASRVSSYGYTF
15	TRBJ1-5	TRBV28	CASSPPPGGSQPQHF
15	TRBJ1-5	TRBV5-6	CASSLSGYSNQPQHF
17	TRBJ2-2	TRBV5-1	CASSLKGSGQNTGELFF
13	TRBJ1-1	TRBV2	CASRQGLNTEAFF
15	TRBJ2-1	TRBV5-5	CASSLSPLSYNEQFF
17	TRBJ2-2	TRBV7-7	CASSPQLAGGGTGELLF
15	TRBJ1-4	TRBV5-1	CASSWTGTGGEKLFF
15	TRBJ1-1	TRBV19	CASSGRGSSNGEAFF
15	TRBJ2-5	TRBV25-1	CASSEWGEREETQYF
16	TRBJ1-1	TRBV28	CASSPSGTGGNTEAFF
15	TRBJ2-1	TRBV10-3	CAIRPLAGGPNEQFF
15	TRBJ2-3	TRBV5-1	CASTSLGQGTDTQYF
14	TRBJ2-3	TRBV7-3	CASSLAGTTDTQYF
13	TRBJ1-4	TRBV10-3	CAIGGGGDEKLFF
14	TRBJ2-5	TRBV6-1	CASSDRDRAETQYF
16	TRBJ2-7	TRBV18	CASSPGTSGGFYEQYF
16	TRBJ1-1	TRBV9	CASSGGGGGRDTEAFF
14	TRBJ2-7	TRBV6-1	CTSSVGGEAYEQYF
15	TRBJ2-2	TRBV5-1	CASSWDRVIYGELFF
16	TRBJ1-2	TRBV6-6	CASSYSGTGKGGSYTF
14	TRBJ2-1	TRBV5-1	CASSFMTSGGGGFF
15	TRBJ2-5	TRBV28	CASTLSQGVLETQYF
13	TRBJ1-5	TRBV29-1	CSVGPGVNQPQHF